This T cell receptor (beta chain) derives from a study of blood T cell repertoires in COVID-19. About the research overall: Collection of acute and convalescent COVID-19 samples took place in the United States, Italy and Spain. T cells, B-cell-depleted T cells, or PBMCs provided the cDNA or gDNA that served as material.

A Seattle source enrolled patients during active infection and followed them longitudinally. V lost 8 bases to trimming and J lost 8 bases, with 18 bases between them. The germline gives CDR1 SGHDN, CDR2 FVKESK. This CDR3 comprises 13 residues. Authors' processing steps: Amplification of reference gene primers provided the estimated nucleated cell counts. This table comes from immunoSEQ multiplex PCR, and its TCRdb copy is limited to in-frame clones, with some not included. Clone size and the V and J calls come from that table; the DNA yielded D and trimming. The sample holds roughly 120,000 clones; roughly nine tenths are singletons and the top ten take around 4.6%.

The specimen sequenced was peripheral blood. V gene TRBV14 combines with J gene TRBJ1-1, with D perhaps matching TRBD1 (5 bases). The clonotype comes from a man aged 55 to 70 with COVID-19, enrolled during active disease. The CDR3 reads CASRPDGAGEAFF. The CDR3 DNA follows: TGTGCCAGCCGACCGGACGGGGCGGGGGAAGCTTTCTTT.